This T cell receptor (beta chain) was observed in a study of cytomegalovirus exposure and HLA in healthy donors. Whole-study findings and limits: Several V segments, TRBV6-2 and TRBV6-3 among them, could not be told apart and were dropped.

PCR amplification relied on 60 Vbeta primers (plus 13 Jbeta primers). This table comes from immunoSEQ multiplex PCR, and its TCRdb copy is limited to in-frame clones, with some not included. The sample lists some 180,000 clones; about 82% were seen once. On this clone: Its antigen is unknown.

The CDR3 has 16 amino acids. V was cut by 0 bases and J by 1 base, with 12 bases left in between. Germline V gene lookup returns CDR1 SGHDN and CDR2 FVKESK. The gene calls are TRBV14 and TRBJ2-5; D is perhaps TRBD1 (6 bases). The sequenced material came from PBMCs. The clonotype originates from a woman in her 30s in good health and CMV-seronegative. The DNA for the CDR3 is TGTGCCAGCAGCCAAGACAGGGGAAATGTCCAAGAGACCCAGTACTTC. Translation: CASSQDRGNVQETQYF.